The 27 T cell receptor beta chains presented below share a single source sample, sequenced in a study of CD8 T cells in Susac syndrome. Reverse transcription used roughly 0.45 to 1 ug RNA and random hexamers. From the immunoSEQ multiplex PCR reads, TCRdb called clonotypes with MiXCR, one entry per CDR3 protein. The data show more than 80,000 distinct CDR3 sequences, around 94% seen once. The sequencing sample was made of CD8+ T cells from PBMCs. These receptors came from a human donor with Susac syndrome.

A word on this clonotype: One end of the junction varies from germline; a read error may be responsible. The chain combines TRBV6-2 or TRBV6-3 with TRBJ1-2; D gene ambiguous. Per germline, CDR1 MNHEY and CDR2 SVGEGT. CDR3 length: 8 amino acids. CDR3 sequence reads: CASLSWHF. In DNA form, the CDR3 reads TGTGCCAGCCTTTCGTGGCACTTC.

The count of this clonotype is one. The chain carries TRBV9 and TRBJ2-7; 8 positions match TRBD2. CDR3 size: 16 residues. Germline CDR1 reads SGDLS; CDR2 reads YYNGEE. V gave up 3 bases and J gave up 0 bases; unmatched junction bases: 8. CDR3 region: CASSGGLAGTSYEQYF. In DNA form, the CDR3 reads TGTGCCAGCAGCGGAGGGCTAGCGGGCACCTCCTACGAGCAGTACTTC. Variable domain in full (rest from reference TRBV9 and TRBJ2-7): DSGVTQTPKHLITATGQRVTLRCSPRSGDLSVYWYQQSLDQGLQFLIQYYNGEERAKGNILERFSAQQFPDLHSELNLSSLELGDSALYFCASSGGLAGTSYEQYFGPGTRLTVT.

The V gene is TRBV20-1, the J gene TRBJ2-1; 7 nucleotides line up with TRBD1. This CDR3 has 14 residues. Trimming took 2 bases from V and 5 from J; bases not matched to a gene: 6. From germline, CDR1 is DFQATT and CDR2 SNEGSKA (reference sequence). The DNA for the CDR3 is TGCAGTGCTAGAACCAGGGGGACCAACAATGAGCAGTTCTTC. Translation: CSARTRGTNNEQFF.

The CDR3 sequence: CASSSEGTGNTGELFF. The CDR3 DNA follows: TGTGCCAGCAGCTCAGAGGGGACAGGCAACACCGGGGAGCTGTTTTTT. J is TRBJ2-2 and V is TRBV9, with 8 bases matching TRBD1. CDR1 is SGDLS and CDR2 is YYNGEE in the germline V gene. The junction had 7 bases not matched to a gene; V was cut back by 4 bases and J by 2 bases. The CDR3 covers 16 residues.

V and J are TRBV27 and TRBJ1-6; weak D call: TRBD1 (5 bases). Trimming cost V 6 bases and J 9 bases, with 15 bases left between them. Germline values: CDR1 MNHEY, CDR2 SMNVEV (reference sequence). The CDR3 covers 14 residues. The CDR3 coding sequence is TGTGCCAGCAGGACAGCCGTCGCTATTTCACCCCTCCACTTT. Translating gives CASRTAVAISPLHF.

The J gene is TRBJ1-5, the V gene TRBV4-3; D perhaps matches TRBD1 (5 bases). The CDR3 loop spans 15 amino acids. The V end was cut by 0 bases, the J end by 4 bases, with 10 bases between. CDR1 is LGHNA, CDR2 YSLEER, per germline. CDR3 loop: CASSQDGTENQPQHF. DNA of the CDR3: TGCGCCAGCAGCCAAGATGGGACCGAAAATCAGCCCCAGCATTTT.

The chain combines TRBV4-1 with TRBJ1-2, with D possibly matching TRBD1 (5 bases). The CDR3 extends over 12 amino acids. Germline loops: CDR1 MGHRA, CDR2 YSYEKL. V was pared by 1 base and J by 6 bases, with 6 bases between. CDR3 coding DNA: TGCGCCAGCAGCCAAGGGGGCGATGGCTACACCTTC. It specifies CASSQGGDGYTF.

The chain joins TRBV24-1 to TRBJ2-1; D gene uncertain. The CDR3 contains 14 residues. Germline-derived CDR1 and CDR2 are KGHDR and SFDVKD. Deletions cut 0 bases from V and 6 bases from J, with 8 bases between. The CDR3 DNA follows: TGTGCCACCAGTGATTTGGACGACGGCAATGAGCAGTTCTTC. Translating gives CATSDLDDGNEQFF.

The chain recombines TRBV20-1 with TRBJ1-2; the D gene is possibly TRBD1 (6 bases). Per the germline V gene, CDR1 is DFQATT and CDR2 is SNEGSKA (reference sequence). Between the trimmed V and J ends, which lost 4 bases and 4 bases, there was a span of 13 bases. This CDR3 has 13 residues. The CDR3 loop reads CSATVSGAYGYTF. In DNA form, the CDR3 reads TGCAGTGCTACAGTATCAGGGGCCTATGGCTACACCTTC.

V is TRBV7-9 and J is TRBJ2-7; D unclear. Per germline, CDR1 SEHNR and CDR2 FQNEAQ (reference sequence). The CDR3 loop spans 14 amino acids. The V end was cut by 5 bases, the J end by 4 bases, with 15 bases between. For the CDR3, the DNA is TGTGCCAGCAGCACGGACCTCTTCCTATACGAGCAGTACTTC. Translated, it gives CASSTDLFLYEQYF.

The chain is built from TRBV6-5 and TRBJ2-1, with D uncertain. Trimming cost V 5 bases and J 7 bases, with 9 bases left between them. This CDR3 spans 12 amino acids. Germline CDR1 and CDR2: MNHEY and SVGAGI. The CDR3 nucleotides are TGTGCCAGCAGTCAAGGACGGAATGAGCAGTTCTTC. This sequence encodes CASSQGRNEQFF.

The V gene is TRBV13, the J gene TRBJ1-1; D is ambiguous. Looked up from germline, CDR1 is PRHDT and CDR2 is FYEKMQ (reference sequence). V lost 8 bases and J lost 11, with 15 bases in between. CDR3 length: 11 residues. The CDR3 sequence: CASLLESLAFF. The CDR3 nucleotides read TGTGCCAGCCTTTTGGAGAGCTTGGCTTTCTTT.

V and J are TRBV27 and TRBJ2-1; 8 bases are shared with TRBD1. This CDR3 has 12 residues. Germline CDR1 and CDR2: MNHEY and SMNVEV (reference sequence). The ends lost 6 bases at V and 9 bases at J; junction bases unmatched: 4. The CDR3 is CASSPGGGEQFF. The CDR3 DNA sequence: TGTGCCAGCAGCCCAGGGGGCGGTGAGCAGTTCTTC.

The rearrangement links TRBV12-3 or TRBV12-4 to TRBJ2-5; 7 nucleotides agree with TRBD2. J gave up 3 bases and V 8 bases, and 6 bases lay outside the gene matches. This CDR3 spans 13 amino acids. This CDR3 is CASAPSGKETQYF. CDR3 bases: TGTGCCAGCGCCCCGAGCGGGAAAGAGACCCAGTACTTC.

This clonotype has only a few counts. The chain is built from TRBV12-3 or TRBV12-4 and TRBJ1-2; a possible D gene is TRBD1 (6 bases). V shed 5 bases and J shed 4 bases, with 11 bases lying between them. This CDR3 is built from 13 residues. The CDR3 bases are TGTGCCAGCAGTCCTTCACAGGGCTATGGCTACACCTTC. As protein: CASSPSQGYGYTF.

The gene calls are TRBV29-1 and TRBJ2-7; D not resolved. The CDR3 consists of 13 residues. Germline V gene lookup returns CDR1 SQVTM and CDR2 ANQGSEA. V was trimmed by 1 base and J by 5 bases, leaving 12 bases between them. CDR3 bases: TGCAGCGTTGAAGGCGGCAGAAGCAACGAGCAGTACTTC. This sequence encodes CSVEGGRSNEQYF.

This chain uses TRBV9 with TRBJ2-6, with TRBD1 as a possible D gene (6 bases). Deletions cut 2 bases from V and 0 bases from J, with 15 bases between. This CDR3 is built from 18 residues. Per germline, CDR1 SGDLS and CDR2 YYNGEE. The chain's CDR3 is CASSVPSGTPSGANVLTF. The CDR3 DNA follows: TGTGCCAGCAGCGTCCCTTCCGGGACACCCTCTGGGGCCAACGTCCTGACTTTC.

This chain joins TRBV5-4 and TRBJ2-3, with D perhaps given as TRBD1 or TRBD2 (6 bases each). Per germline, CDR1 SGHNT and CDR2 YYREEE (reference sequence). This CDR3 is 20 amino acids long. Trimming removed 3 bases at V and 3 bases at J, with 29 bases between. The CDR3 nucleotides are TGTGCCAGCAGCTCCCCTCGGGGGCTGGAAGAGAGACCCCTTACAGATACGCAGTATTTT. Translated, it gives CASSSPRGLEERPLTDTQYF.

This chain uses TRBV20-1 with TRBJ1-1; 10 nucleotides align to TRBD1. CDR1 and CDR2 from the germline V gene are DFQATT and SNEGSKA (reference sequence). The CDR3 spans 14 residues. V gave up 6 bases and J gave up 3 bases; unmatched junction bases: 7. This CDR3 is CSAMDRGLDTEAFF. The CDR3 DNA is TGCAGTGCCATGGACAGGGGGTTGGACACTGAAGCTTTCTTT.

This chain joins TRBV5-1 and TRBJ2-1; D ambiguous. Trimming stripped 4 bases from V and 7 bases from J, with 9 bases between. The CDR3 is 12 amino acids. Germline loops: CDR1 SGHRS, CDR2 YFSETQ. The CDR3 here is CASSLTWNEQFF. DNA for the CDR3: TGCGCCAGCAGCCTAACGTGGAATGAGCAGTTCTTC.

The V gene is TRBV27, the J gene TRBJ1-6; D perhaps matches TRBD1 (6 bases). Trimming left V 1 base short and J 5 bases short, with 9 bases between. The CDR3 has 15 residues. Looked up from germline, CDR1 is MNHEY and CDR2 is SMNVEV (reference sequence). The CDR3 DNA is TGTGCCAGCAGTTTATGGGGGGCGCATAATTCACCCCTCCACTTT. Residues: CASSLWGAHNSPLHF.

The V and J genes are TRBV9 and TRBJ2-1; a weak D match, TRBD1 (5 bases). V dropped 2 bases and J dropped 5 bases, with 20 bases sitting between them. CDR3 length: 17 amino acids. The V gene's germline CDR1 is SGDLS and CDR2 YYNGEE. The CDR3 loop reads CASSVSRYRIPDNEQFF. The CDR3 DNA follows: TGTGCCAGCAGCGTTAGCCGGTACAGGATTCCGGACAATGAGCAGTTCTTC.

The J gene is TRBJ2-5, the V gene TRBV27, with TRBD1 matching 8 bases. Germline V gene data show CDR1 as MNHEY and CDR2 as SMNVEV (reference sequence). The CDR3 sequence is 16 residues long. J lost 2 bases, V lost 6 bases, and 11 bases had no gene match. CDR3: CASRVGTGLSQETQYF. The CDR3, as DNA: TGTGCCAGCAGGGTTGGGACAGGACTATCTCAAGAGACCCAGTACTTC.

The chain recombines TRBV12-5 with TRBJ2-7; D might be TRBD2 (5 bases). The germline V gene encodes CDR1 LGHNT and CDR2 FRNRAP. Between the trimmed V and J ends, which lost 6 bases and 9 bases, there was a span of 24 bases. This CDR3 comprises 15 residues. The CDR3 DNA is TGTGCTAGTGGCCCCGGACCCGGGATGCTTCCGCCGCAGTACTTC. This translates into CASGPGPGMLPPQYF.

This clonotype was seen only once. The chain is built from TRBV3-1 and TRBJ2-1; D gene ambiguous. The CDR3 covers 13 residues. CDR1 LGHDT and CDR2 YNNKEL come from the germline V gene (reference sequence). V was clipped by 0 bases and J by 10 bases, with 10 bases between them. The CDR3 DNA reads as TGTGCCAGCAGCCAAGAGGCCTCTGACGAGCAGTTCTTC. Its translation: CASSQEASDEQFF.

The chain links TRBV7-2 to TRBJ2-7; D may be TRBD1 (5 bases). Trimming cost V 1 base and J 4 bases, with 11 bases left between them. Germline values: CDR1 SGHTA, CDR2 FQGNSA. CDR3 length: 14 amino acids. This chain's CDR3 is CASSLGAGRYEQYF. Written as DNA, the CDR3 is TGTGCCAGCAGCTTAGGGGCAGGGCGGTACGAGCAGTACTTC.

CDR3 sequence reads: CASSIGGSYEQYF. In DNA, the CDR3 is TGTGCCAGTAGTATAGGCGGATCCTACGAGCAGTACTTC. This chain uses TRBV19 with TRBJ2-7; D is unclear. CDR1 is LNHDA and CDR2 is SQIVND in the germline V gene (reference sequence). This CDR3 is 13 amino acids long. Trimming took off 1 base at V and 1 base at J, with 5 bases between the two ends. Using reference TRBV19 and TRBJ2-7 for the parts outside the CDR3, the full variable domain is DGGITQSPKYLFRKEGQNVTLSCEQNLNHDAMYWYRQDPGQGLRLIYYSQIVNDFQKGDIAEGYSVSREKKESFPLTVTSAQKNPTAFYLCASSIGGSYEQYFGPGTRLTVT.